This paragraph covers one T cell receptor beta chain sequence. Each CDR3 protein is one row after TCRdb ran MiXCR on the 5' RACE reads. The data contain 100,000 to 150,000 distinct CDR3 sequences, 7.5% to 10% of them singletons. The sample is drawn from a study of T cells after yellow fever vaccination. The CDR3 consists of 16 residues. The V gene's germline CDR1 is LGHNA and CDR2 YNFKEQ. Trimming took off 0 bases at V and 1 base at J, with 12 bases between the two ends. The receptor was derived from a man between 18 and 35 years old who received the YFV17D yellow fever vaccine. This chain joins TRBV4-2 and TRBJ2-5, with a possible D match to TRBD1 (5 bases). The specimen was CD8+ T cells sorted from PBMCs, collected on the day of the yellow fever booster vaccination. The DNA of the CDR3 is TGTGCCAGCAGCCAAGATGGGGCAGGCCTCCAAGAGACCCAGTACTTC. Translating it yields CASSQDGAGLQETQYF.